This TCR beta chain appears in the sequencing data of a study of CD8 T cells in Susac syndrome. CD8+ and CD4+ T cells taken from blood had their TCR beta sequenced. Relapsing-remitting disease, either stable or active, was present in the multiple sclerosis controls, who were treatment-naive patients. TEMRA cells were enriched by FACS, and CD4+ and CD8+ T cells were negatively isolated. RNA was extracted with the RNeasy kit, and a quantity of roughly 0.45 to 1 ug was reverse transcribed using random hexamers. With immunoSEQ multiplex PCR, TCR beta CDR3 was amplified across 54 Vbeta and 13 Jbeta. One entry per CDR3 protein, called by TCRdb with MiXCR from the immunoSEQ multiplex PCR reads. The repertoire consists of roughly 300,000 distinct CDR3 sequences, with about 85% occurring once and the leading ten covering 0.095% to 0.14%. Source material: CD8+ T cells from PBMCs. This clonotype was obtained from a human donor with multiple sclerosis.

The chain's CDR3 is CASSLAPGTYYEQYF. CDR3 sequence (DNA): TGTGCCAGCAGTTTAGCCCCAGGGACTTATTACGAGCAGTACTTC. The chain uses TRBV12-3 or TRBV12-4 and TRBJ2-7, with a tentative D call TRBD2 (6 bases). The CDR3 runs to 15 residues. Trimming stripped 0 bases from V and 4 bases from J, with 13 bases between.